This T cell receptor beta chain was sequenced for a study of T cells expressing NK-cell markers. On the study more broadly: Source material for TCR beta repertoires consisted of sorted CD3+CD56+NKG2C+, CD3+CD56+NKG2C- and CD3+CD56-NKG2C+ T cells.

A note on this clonotype: Its target is not known.

TCR beta libraries carry UMIs added by 5'RACE template switching. TCRdb reprocessed the 5' RACE reads; each CDR3 protein has one entry and no DNA is given. In all, the sample yields roughly 420,000 distinct CDR3 sequences. Overall study results and limits: Clones of NKG2C+ T cells that had expanded were of unclear HCMV specificity.

Germline CDR1 is GTSNPN and CDR2 is SVGIG (reference sequence). The CDR3 totals 13 residues. The V call is TRBV30, the J call TRBJ2-5. This clonotype was sampled from a woman between 18 and 69 years old in good health. The source material was blood T cells: a sorted CD56 or NKG2C T cell subset, CD4+ or CD8+ T cells, or bulk PBMC T cells (not recorded which). CDR3 amino acids: CAWSRGRQETQYF.